This T cell receptor beta chain was recovered during a study of shared clonotypes between healthy human individuals. Generated by immunoSEQ multiplex PCR, the TCRdb table keeps only in-frame clones and is missing some. The sample carries around 1.1 million clones, 70% to 85% recorded once. The sample comprised memory CD4+ T cells from PBMCs. Described subset: CD45RA-negative fraction. This clonotype originated in a young man in good health. Some clones in this sample may be carry-over from other donors' samples.

CDR3 amino acids: CATRDSPYEQYF. Written as DNA, the CDR3 is TGTGCCACCCGGGACAGTCCCTACGAGCAGTACTTC. V and J are TRBV10-3 and TRBJ2-7; TRBD1 agrees at 7 bases. The V gene's germline CDR1 is ENHRY and CDR2 SYGVKD. J gave up 2 bases and V 10 bases, and 5 bases lay outside the gene matches. The CDR3 length is 12 residues.